This TCR beta chain was sequenced in a study of OX40 agonist ivuxolimab in advanced cancers. The wider study: In this trial design, patients received ivuxolimab intravenously at 0.01 to 10 mg/kg every 2 weeks.

Germline CDR1 and CDR2: ENHRY and SYGVKD. Trimming pared 2 bases from V and 2 bases from J, leaving 9 bases between. The CDR3 totals 14 residues. Clones were read by immunoSEQ multiplex PCR, and TCRdb kept only the in-frame ones, dropping some. Among under 95,000 clones listed, about 89% were seen once. The clonotype comes from an adult with an advanced solid tumor such as melanoma, head and neck, liver or kidney cancer. This sequence joins TRBV10-3 and TRBJ2-5; D is undetermined. The sequencing used CD4+ or CD8+ T cells sorted from blood, collected in a trial of the OX40 agonist ivuxolimab. DNA for the CDR3: TGTGCCATCAGTGAGGAAACGCAACAAGAGACCCAGTACTTC. This gives the protein CAISEETQQETQYF.